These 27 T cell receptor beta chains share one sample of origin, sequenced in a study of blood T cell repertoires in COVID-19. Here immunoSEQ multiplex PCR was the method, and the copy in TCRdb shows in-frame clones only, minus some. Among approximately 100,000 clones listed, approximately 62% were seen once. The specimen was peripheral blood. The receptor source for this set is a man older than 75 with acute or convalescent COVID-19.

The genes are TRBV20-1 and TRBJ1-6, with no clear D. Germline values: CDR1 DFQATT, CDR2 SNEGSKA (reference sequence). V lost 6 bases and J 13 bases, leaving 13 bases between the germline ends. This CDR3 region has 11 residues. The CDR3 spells CSARPLSPLHF. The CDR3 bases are TGCAGTGCCAGACCCCTTTCCCCCCTCCACTTT.

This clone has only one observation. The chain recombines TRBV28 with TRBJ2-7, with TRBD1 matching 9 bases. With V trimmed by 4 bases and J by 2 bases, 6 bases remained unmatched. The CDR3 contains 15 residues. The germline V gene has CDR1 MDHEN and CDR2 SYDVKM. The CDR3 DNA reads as TGTGCCAGCAGTTCTCCCGGGACAGGGACCTACGAGCAGTACTTC. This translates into CASSSPGTGTYEQYF.

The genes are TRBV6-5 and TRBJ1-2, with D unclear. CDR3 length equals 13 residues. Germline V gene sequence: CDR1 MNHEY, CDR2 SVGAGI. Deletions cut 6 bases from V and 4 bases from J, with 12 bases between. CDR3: CASSRGLRYGYTF. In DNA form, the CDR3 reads TGTGCCAGCAGCCGAGGGTTACGCTATGGCTACACCTTC.

The CDR3 region has the DNA TGCGCCAGCAGTCGAGCGCGGAAAGGTAGCACAGATACGCAGTATTTT. Encoded protein: CASSRARKGSTDTQYF. The chain combines TRBV23-1 with TRBJ2-3; D gene uncertain. TRBV23-1 falls under the ORF class, with uncertain function. The V end lost 4 bases, the J end lost 0 bases, and 14 bases lay between the germline ends. CDR3 size: 16 residues.

The CDR3 coding sequence is TGCGCCAGCAGCCTCTTAGGGGGGGCCGGGGCCAACGTCCTGACTTTC. Its protein product is CASSLLGGAGANVLTF. The V gene is TRBV5-1, the J gene TRBJ2-6; TRBD2 is a possible D gene (7 bases). CDR1 is SGHRS and CDR2 is YFSETQ in the germline V gene. Deletions cut 4 bases from V and 4 bases from J, with 15 bases between. The CDR3 is 16 residues long.

The CDR3 sequence is CASSLSLAGTGELFF. The CDR3 DNA reads TGTGCCAGCAGTTTATCACTAGCCGGCACCGGGGAGCTGTTTTTT. The genes are TRBV28 and TRBJ2-2, with D perhaps matching TRBD2 (6 bases). The CDR3 loop spans 15 amino acids. In germline, CDR1 is MDHEN, CDR2 SYDVKM. Trimming took 1 base from V and 4 from J, leaving 10 bases between them.

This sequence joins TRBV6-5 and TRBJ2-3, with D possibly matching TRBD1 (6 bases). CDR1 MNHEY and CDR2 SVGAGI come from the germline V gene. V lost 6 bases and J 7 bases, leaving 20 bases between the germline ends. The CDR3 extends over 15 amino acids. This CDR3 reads CASSLSGGRGYTQYF. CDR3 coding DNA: TGTGCCAGCAGCCTCTCTGGGGGCCGAGGCTATACGCAGTATTTT.

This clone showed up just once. The CDR3 region is CASSYGQGSQPQHF. CDR3 in DNA: TGTGCCAGCAGCTACGGACAGGGAAGTCAGCCCCAGCATTTT. The chain carries TRBV5-8 and TRBJ1-5, with 8 positions matching TRBD1. V shed 3 bases, J shed 6 bases, and the junction held 5 bases outside the gene matches. The germline V gene encodes CDR1 SGHTS and CDR2 YDEGEE. This CDR3 comprises 14 residues. Using reference TRBV5-8 and TRBJ1-5 for the parts outside the CDR3, the full variable domain is EAGVTQSPTHLIKTRGQQATLRCSPISGHTSVYWYQQALGLGLQFLLWYDEGEERNRGNFPPRFSGRQFPNYSSELNVNALELEDSALYLCASSYGQGSQPQHFGDGTRLSIL.

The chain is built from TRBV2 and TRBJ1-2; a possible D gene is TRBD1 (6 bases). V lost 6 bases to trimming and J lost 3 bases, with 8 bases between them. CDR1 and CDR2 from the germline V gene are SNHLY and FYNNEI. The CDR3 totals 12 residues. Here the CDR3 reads CASRAGDYGYTF. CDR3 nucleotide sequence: TGTGCCAGCAGAGCAGGGGACTATGGCTACACCTTC.

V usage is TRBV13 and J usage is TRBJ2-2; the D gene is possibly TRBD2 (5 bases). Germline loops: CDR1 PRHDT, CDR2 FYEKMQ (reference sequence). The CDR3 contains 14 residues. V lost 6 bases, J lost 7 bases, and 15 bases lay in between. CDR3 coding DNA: TGTGCCAGCAGTCAGAGGGAGCTTGGCGGGGAGCTGTTTTTT. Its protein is CASSQRELGGELFF.

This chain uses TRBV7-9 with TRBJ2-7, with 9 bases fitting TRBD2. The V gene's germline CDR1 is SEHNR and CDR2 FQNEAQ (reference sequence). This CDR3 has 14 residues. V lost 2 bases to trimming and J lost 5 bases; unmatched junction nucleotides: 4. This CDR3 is CASSLILAGNEQYF. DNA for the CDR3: TGTGCCAGCAGCTTAATCCTAGCGGGAAACGAGCAGTACTTC.

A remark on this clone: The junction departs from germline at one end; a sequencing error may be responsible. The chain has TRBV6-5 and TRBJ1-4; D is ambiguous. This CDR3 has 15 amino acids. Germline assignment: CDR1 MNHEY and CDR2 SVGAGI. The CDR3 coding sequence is TGTGCCAGCAGTGACTCCTCCCGGACTAATGAAAAACTGTTTTTT. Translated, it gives CASSDSSRTNEKLFF.

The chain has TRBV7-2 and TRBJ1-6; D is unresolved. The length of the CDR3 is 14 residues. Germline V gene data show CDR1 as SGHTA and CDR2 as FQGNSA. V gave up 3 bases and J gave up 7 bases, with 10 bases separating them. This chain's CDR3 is CASSFGRMNSPLHF. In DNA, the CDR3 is TGTGCCAGCAGCTTTGGGAGAATGAATTCACCCCTCCACTTT.

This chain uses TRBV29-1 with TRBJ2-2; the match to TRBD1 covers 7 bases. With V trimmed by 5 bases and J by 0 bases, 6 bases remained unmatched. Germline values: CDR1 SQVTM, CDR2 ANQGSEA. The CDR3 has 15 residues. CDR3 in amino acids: CSVFSGTANTGELFF. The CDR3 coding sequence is TGCAGCGTTTTCTCCGGGACAGCGAACACCGGGGAGCTGTTTTTT.

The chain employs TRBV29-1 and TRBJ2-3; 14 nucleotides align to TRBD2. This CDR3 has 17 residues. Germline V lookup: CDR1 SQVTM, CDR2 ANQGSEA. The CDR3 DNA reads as TGCAGTGCCCCCGGGACTAGCGGGAGTAGGCGCACAGATACGCAGTATTTT. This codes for CSAPGTSGSRRTDTQYF.

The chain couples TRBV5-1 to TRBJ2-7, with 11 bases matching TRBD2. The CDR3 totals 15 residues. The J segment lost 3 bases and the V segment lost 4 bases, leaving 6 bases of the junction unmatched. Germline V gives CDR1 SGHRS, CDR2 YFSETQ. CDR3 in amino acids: CASSPRLAGIYEQYF. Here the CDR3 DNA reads TGCGCCAGCAGCCCAAGACTAGCGGGAATCTACGAGCAGTACTTC. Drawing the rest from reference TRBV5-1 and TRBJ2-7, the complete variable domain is KAGVTQTPRYLIKTRGQQVTLSCSPISGHRSVSWYQQTPGQGLQFLFEYFSETQRNKGNFPGRFSGRQFSNSRSEMNVSTLELGDSALYLCASSPRLAGIYEQYFGPGTRLTVT.

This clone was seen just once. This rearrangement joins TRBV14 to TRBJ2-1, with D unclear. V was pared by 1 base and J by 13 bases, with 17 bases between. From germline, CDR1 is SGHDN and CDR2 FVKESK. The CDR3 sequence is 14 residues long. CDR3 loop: CASSQVDAVEPQFF. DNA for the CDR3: TGTGCCAGCAGCCAAGTTGATGCGGTTGAGCCCCAGTTCTTC. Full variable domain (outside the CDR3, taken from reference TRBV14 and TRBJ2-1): EAGVTQFPSHSVIEKGQTVTLRCDPISGHDNLYWYRRVMGKEIKFLLHFVKESKQDESGMPNNRFLAERTGGTYSTLKVQPAELEDSGVYFCASSQVDAVEPQFFGPGTRLTVL.

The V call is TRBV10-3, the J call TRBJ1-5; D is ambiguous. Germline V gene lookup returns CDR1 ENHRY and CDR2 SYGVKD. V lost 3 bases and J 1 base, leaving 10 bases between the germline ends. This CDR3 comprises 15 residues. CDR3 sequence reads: CAISDGVESNQPQHF. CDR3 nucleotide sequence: TGTGCCATCAGTGACGGGGTGGAAAGCAATCAGCCCCAGCATTTT.

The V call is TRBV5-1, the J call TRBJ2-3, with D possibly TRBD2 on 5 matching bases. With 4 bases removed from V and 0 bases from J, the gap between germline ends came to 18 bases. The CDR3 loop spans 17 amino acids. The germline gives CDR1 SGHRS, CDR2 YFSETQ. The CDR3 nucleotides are TGCGCCAGCAGCACCTTGACCGGGGTTCAAAGCACAGATACGCAGTATTTT. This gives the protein CASSTLTGVQSTDTQYF.

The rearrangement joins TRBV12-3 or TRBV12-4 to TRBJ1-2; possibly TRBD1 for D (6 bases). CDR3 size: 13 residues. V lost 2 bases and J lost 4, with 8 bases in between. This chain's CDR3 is CASSLRGSYGYTF. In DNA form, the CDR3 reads TGTGCCAGCAGTTTAAGGGGGAGCTATGGCTACACCTTC.

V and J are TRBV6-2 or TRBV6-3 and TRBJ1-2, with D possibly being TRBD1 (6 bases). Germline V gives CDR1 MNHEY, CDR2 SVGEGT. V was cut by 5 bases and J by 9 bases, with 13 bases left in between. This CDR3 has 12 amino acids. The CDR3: CASSVQGASYTF. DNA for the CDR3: TGTGCCAGCAGTGTACAGGGTGCGAGCTACACCTTC.

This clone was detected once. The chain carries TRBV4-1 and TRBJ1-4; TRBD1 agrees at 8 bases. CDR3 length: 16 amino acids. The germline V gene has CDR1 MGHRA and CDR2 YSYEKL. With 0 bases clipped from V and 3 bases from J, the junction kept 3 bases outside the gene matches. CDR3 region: CASSQESTGANEKLFF. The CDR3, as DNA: TGCGCCAGCAGCCAAGAGTCGACAGGGGCTAATGAAAAACTGTTTTTT.

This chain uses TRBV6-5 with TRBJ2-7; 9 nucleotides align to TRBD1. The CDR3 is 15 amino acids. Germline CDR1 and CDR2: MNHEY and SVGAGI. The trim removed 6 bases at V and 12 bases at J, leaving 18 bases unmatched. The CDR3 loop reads CASSPPGQGPKRPYF. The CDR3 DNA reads TGTGCCAGCAGCCCGCCGGGACAGGGTCCCAAGAGGCCGTACTTC.

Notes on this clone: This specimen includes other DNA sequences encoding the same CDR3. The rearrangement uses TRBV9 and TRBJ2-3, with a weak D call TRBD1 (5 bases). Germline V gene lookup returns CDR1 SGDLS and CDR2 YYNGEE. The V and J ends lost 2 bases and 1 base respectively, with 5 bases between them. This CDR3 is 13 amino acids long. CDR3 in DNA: TGTGCCAGCAGCGTGACAGGCACAGATACGCAGTATTTT. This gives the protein CASSVTGTDTQYF. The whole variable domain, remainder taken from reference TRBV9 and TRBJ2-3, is DSGVTQTPKHLITATGQRVTLRCSPRSGDLSVYWYQQSLDQGLQFLIQYYNGEERAKGNILERFSAQQFPDLHSELNLSSLELGDSALYFCASSVTGTDTQYFGPGTRLTVL.

This CDR3 is CASSPSAGAVGELFF. In nucleotides, the CDR3 is TGTGCCAGCAGCCCGTCGGCGGGAGCTGTCGGGGAGCTGTTTTTT. The rearrangement links TRBV5-4 to TRBJ2-2, with 7 bases fitting TRBD2. V shed 4 bases, J shed 7 bases, and the junction held 10 bases outside the gene matches. There are 15 residues in the CDR3. The germline V gene encodes CDR1 SGHNT and CDR2 YYREEE (reference sequence).

Written as DNA, the CDR3 is TGTGCCAGCAGCCCGGGACTCATCTCTGGAAACACCATATATTTT. Amino acids: CASSPGLISGNTIYF. The rearrangement links TRBV7-2 to TRBJ1-3; D may be TRBD1 (5 bases). The CDR3 length is 15 residues. Germline CDR1 and CDR2: SGHTA and FQGNSA. Trimming removed 5 bases at V and 0 bases at J, with 11 bases between.

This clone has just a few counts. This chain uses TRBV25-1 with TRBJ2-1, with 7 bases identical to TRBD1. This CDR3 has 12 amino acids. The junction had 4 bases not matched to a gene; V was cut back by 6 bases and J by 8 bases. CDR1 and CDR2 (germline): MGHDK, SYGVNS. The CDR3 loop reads CASSPGGDEQFF. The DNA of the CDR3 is TGTGCCAGCAGCCCAGGGGGAGATGAGCAGTTCTTC.